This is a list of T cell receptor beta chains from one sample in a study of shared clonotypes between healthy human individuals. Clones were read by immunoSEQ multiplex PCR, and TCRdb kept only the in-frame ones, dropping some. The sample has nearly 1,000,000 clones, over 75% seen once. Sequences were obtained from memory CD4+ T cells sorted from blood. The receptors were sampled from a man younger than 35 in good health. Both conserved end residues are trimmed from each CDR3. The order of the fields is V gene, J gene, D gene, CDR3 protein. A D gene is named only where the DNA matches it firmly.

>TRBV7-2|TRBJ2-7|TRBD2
ASSLLAGDYEQY
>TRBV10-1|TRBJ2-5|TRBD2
ASSLRLAGVGTQY
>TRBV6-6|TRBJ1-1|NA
ASSNVVAF
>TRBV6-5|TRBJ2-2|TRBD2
ASSLAGELNTGELF
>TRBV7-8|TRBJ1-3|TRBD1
ASSSRTGGNTIY
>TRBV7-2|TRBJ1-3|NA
ASSSVRVSGNTIY
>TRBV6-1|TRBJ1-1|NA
ASSVRPGSDTEAF
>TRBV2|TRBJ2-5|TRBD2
ASRQFLAGRQETQY
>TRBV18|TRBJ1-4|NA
ASSPDDEKLF
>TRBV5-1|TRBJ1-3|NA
ASSYFPGGGSSGNTIY
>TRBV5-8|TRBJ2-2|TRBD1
ASSAGTGSMVTGELF
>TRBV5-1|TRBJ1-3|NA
ASSRAGGNSGNTIY
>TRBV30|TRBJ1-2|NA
AWRPNPLPRLYGYT
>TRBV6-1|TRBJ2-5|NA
ASSLQEGLETQY
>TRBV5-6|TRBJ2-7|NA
ASSLARSYEQY
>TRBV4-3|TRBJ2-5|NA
ASSQNRRETQY
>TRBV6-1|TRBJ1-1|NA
ASSEDPDRKAF
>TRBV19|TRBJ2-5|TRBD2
ASSSAGGFGETQY
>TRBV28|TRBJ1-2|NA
ASTTTASGGYT
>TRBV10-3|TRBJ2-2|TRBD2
AIRASGNTGELF
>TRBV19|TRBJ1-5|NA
ASSIGVQGEPQH
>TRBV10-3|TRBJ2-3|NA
AIRRSGSTDTQY
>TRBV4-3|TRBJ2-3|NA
ASSQDWLDTQY
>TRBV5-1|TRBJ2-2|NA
ASSPTAGGTGELF
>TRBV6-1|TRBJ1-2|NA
ASSVRGNYGYT
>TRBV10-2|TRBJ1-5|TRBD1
ASGDRSQDQPQH
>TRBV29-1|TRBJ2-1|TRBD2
SVTSGSLQNNEQF
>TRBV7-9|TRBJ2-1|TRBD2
ASSPKWRGGLAYNEQF
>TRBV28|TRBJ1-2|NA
ASSIVNYGYT
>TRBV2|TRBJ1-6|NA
ASRRDLSPLH
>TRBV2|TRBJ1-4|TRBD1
ASRRTGLDNEKLF
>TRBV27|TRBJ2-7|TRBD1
ASSTGQGHILYEQY
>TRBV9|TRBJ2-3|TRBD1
ASSVEGAGKGTQY
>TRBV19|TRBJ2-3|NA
ASASLGADTQY
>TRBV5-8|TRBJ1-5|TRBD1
ASSSRAGGVGQPQH
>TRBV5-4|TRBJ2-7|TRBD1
ASSLAGQGNHYEQY
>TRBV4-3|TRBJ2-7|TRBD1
ASSQDRAGTAY
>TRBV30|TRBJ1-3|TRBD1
AWSQGAGNTIY
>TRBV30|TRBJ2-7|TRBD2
AWSRGGTYEQY
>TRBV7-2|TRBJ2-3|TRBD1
ASSLQGGTDTQY
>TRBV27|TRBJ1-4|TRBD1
ATSLGQGRNEKLF
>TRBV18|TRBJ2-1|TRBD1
ASSPSRDRGHNEQF
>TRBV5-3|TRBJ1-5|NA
ARSLRPVSNQPQH
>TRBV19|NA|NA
ASSSPGSSSYEQY
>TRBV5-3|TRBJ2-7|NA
APQGPYEQY
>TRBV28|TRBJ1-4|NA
ASSGRVNEKLF
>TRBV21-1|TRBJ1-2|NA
ASSKRSGRGYGYT
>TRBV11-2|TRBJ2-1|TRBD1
ASSSGGYNEQF
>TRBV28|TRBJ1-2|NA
ASRTTNYGYT
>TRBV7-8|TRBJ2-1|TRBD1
ASNDREGSYNEQF
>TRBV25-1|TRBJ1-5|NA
ASSGGDQPQH
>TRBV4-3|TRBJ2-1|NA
ASSQGGSSHEQF
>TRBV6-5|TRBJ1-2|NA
ASSFNRAGYT
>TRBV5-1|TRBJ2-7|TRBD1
ASSQGQARNEQY
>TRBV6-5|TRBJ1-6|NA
ASTNGPNNSPLH